The 22 T cell receptor beta chains presented below share a single source sample, sequenced in a study of somatic mutations in T cells in chronic GVHD (dated by TCRdb to 2020 to 2022). The library was built by means of the immunoSEQ multiplex PCR assay. The table was pulled from immuneACCESS by TCRdb, which kept in-frame rearrangements only. Such tables lose some clones; where checked, under half of the loss comes from unresolved V genes, and the rest has no known cause. This sample is represented by 11,000 to 15,000 clones; around 73% of them were singletons. About 34% of the sample rests with the top ten. The sequenced sample consisted of Vbeta20-negative CD4+ T cells from blood. The cell subset or site label for this specimen denotes: CD4+ T cells sorted as TCR Vbeta20 negative by flow cytometry. These receptors were taken from a male patient aged 50 to 60 with chronic graft-versus-host disease. Donor T cells from the graft may be present among the T cells after a transplant.

This clone is medium-sized (0.01 to 0.1%). V is TRBV29-1 and J is TRBJ1-2; no definite D call. The CDR3 covers 13 residues. V lost 5 bases and J lost 3, with 13 bases in between. Germline V lookup: CDR1 SQVTM, CDR2 ANQGSEA. The CDR3 reads CSVYLRAHYGYTF. The CDR3 region has the DNA TGCAGCGTTTACCTGAGAGCCCACTATGGCTACACCTTC.

This sequence joins TRBV5-4 and TRBJ2-1; 8 bases are a match to TRBD2. Germline V lookup: CDR1 SGHNT, CDR2 YYREEE (reference sequence). This CDR3 is 16 amino acids long. With V trimmed by 0 bases and J by 2 bases, 4 bases remained unmatched. The CDR3 DNA is TGTGCCAGCAGCTTGGCGGCGGGGGGTCCCTACAATGAGCAGTTCTTC. Translation: CASSLAAGGPYNEQFF.

A single count supports this clone. The rearrangement links TRBV7-2 to TRBJ2-7; no definite D call. Germline V lookup: CDR1 SGHTA, CDR2 FQGNSA. The CDR3 spans 13 residues. V lost 2 bases, J lost 5 bases, and 10 bases lay in between. CDR3 amino acids: CASSLWQDDEQYF. The CDR3 DNA reads TGTGCCAGCAGCTTATGGCAGGATGACGAGCAGTACTTC.

This chain uses TRBV27 with TRBJ2-5, with 7 positions matching TRBD1. Near its end, the DNA agrees better with TRBJ2-7, so the J call may be wrong. Germline-derived CDR1 and CDR2 are MNHEY and SMNVEV (reference sequence). The CDR3 has 14 amino acids. This chain's CDR3 is CASSEGARASEQYF. The CDR3 DNA follows: TGTGCCAGCAGTGAGGGGGCGAGAGCTTCCGAGCAGTACTTC.

The chain has TRBV6-5 and TRBJ2-1; maybe TRBD2 (6 bases). The CDR3 extends over 15 amino acids. Germline CDR1 reads MNHEY; CDR2 reads SVGAGI. Between the trimmed V and J ends, which lost 4 bases and 0 bases, there was a span of 10 bases. The CDR3: CASSSGGSSYNEQFF. CDR3 nucleotide sequence: TGTGCCAGCAGTTCCGGGGGAAGCTCCTACAATGAGCAGTTCTTC.

This clone is a singleton in its sample. The chain joins TRBV5-4 to TRBJ2-5, with TRBD1 as a possible D gene (6 bases). Matching the DNA end better, TRBJ2-7 makes the J call doubtful. This CDR3 spans 13 amino acids. Germline V gene sequence: CDR1 SGHNT, CDR2 YYREEE (reference sequence). This chain's CDR3 is CASSPGQQYEQYF. The CDR3 coding sequence is TGTGCCAGCAGCCCCGGACAGCAATACGAGCAGTACTTC.

The chain couples TRBV11-2 to TRBJ1-5, with 9 positions matching TRBD1. CDR1 and CDR2 from the germline V gene are SGHAT and FQNNGV. V shed 4 bases and J 7 bases; nucleotides not matched to a gene: 5. This CDR3 spans 14 amino acids. CDR3 sequence: CASSSTGGRQPQHF. As DNA, the CDR3 is TGTGCCAGCAGCTCTACAGGGGGCCGGCAGCCCCAGCATTTT.

The chain carries TRBV12-5 and TRBJ2-3; a weak D match, TRBD2 (5 bases). The CDR3 length is 12 residues. V was shortened by 6 bases and J by 11 bases, with 15 bases between the two germline ends. Per the germline V gene, CDR1 is LGHNT and CDR2 is FRNRAP. Here the CDR3 DNA reads TGTGCTAGTGGCCCAAGCCCGAGGGAGCAGTATTTT. Its translation is CASGPSPREQYF.

This chain links TRBV10-3 with TRBJ1-4; perhaps TRBD1 as D (6 bases). Trimming shortened V by 6 bases and J by 3 bases, and 14 bases separated the two germline ends. Looked up from germline, CDR1 is ENHRY and CDR2 is SYGVKD. The CDR3 is 15 amino acids. The CDR3 is CAISPSRGPNEKLFF. The CDR3 coding sequence is TGTGCCATCAGCCCCAGCAGGGGCCCTAATGAAAAACTGTTTTTT.

This clone turned up a few times. This chain links TRBV5-6 with TRBJ1-1; TRBD1 matches 7 bases. Germline trimming cut 4 bases from V and 10 bases from J; bases unmatched to any gene: 13. Germline values: CDR1 SGHDT, CDR2 YYEEEE. The CDR3 contains 14 residues. CDR3 sequence reads: CASSDTGGGLLAFF. In DNA form, the CDR3 reads TGTGCCAGCAGCGACACAGGAGGGGGCCTGTTAGCTTTCTTT.

This chain connects TRBV20-1 to TRBJ1-2, with D tentatively TRBD1 (6 bases). The germline CDR1 and CDR2 sequences are DFQATT and SNEGSKA (reference sequence). Trimming took 5 bases from V and 7 from J, leaving 11 bases between them. This CDR3 is 11 amino acids long. The CDR3 spells CSAPGDAGYTF. CDR3 coding DNA: TGCAGTGCTCCAGGGGATGCTGGCTACACCTTC.

This clone was recorded a few times. This chain uses TRBV7-2 with TRBJ2-5; a weak D match, TRBD2 (6 bases). The germline CDR1 and CDR2 sequences are SGHTA and FQGNSA. V was shortened by 5 bases and J by 4 bases, with 20 bases between the two germline ends. The CDR3 runs to 16 residues. CDR3 bases: TGTGCCAGCAGCCCCGGGCTTCGGGGAGGTGGAGAGACCCAGTACTTC. Residues: CASSPGLRGGGETQYF.

The chain carries TRBV4-1 and TRBJ1-3; D is ambiguous. Germline CDR1 MGHRA, CDR2 YSYEKL. V lost 0 bases and J 1 base, leaving 16 bases between the germline ends. CDR3 length equals 18 residues. In DNA form, the CDR3 reads TGCGCCAGCAGCCAAGATATAGGATTTCGCGGTTCTGGAAACACCATATATTTT. Its protein product is CASSQDIGFRGSGNTIYF.

The chain carries TRBV2 and TRBJ1-1; D not certain. The CDR3 covers 13 residues. V lost 7 bases, J lost 1 base, and 10 bases lay in between. CDR1 and CDR2 (germline): SNHLY, FYNNEI. The CDR3 coding sequence is TGTGCCAGCAACCCGGCAGGGAACACTGAAGCTTTCTTT. Translation: CASNPAGNTEAFF.

V is TRBV20-1 and J is TRBJ2-5; D not resolved. Trimming removed 6 bases at V and 4 bases at J, with 9 bases between. The CDR3 has 11 amino acids. Germline V gene lookup returns CDR1 DFQATT and CDR2 SNEGSKA (reference sequence). CDR3: CSARPGETQYF. CDR3 coding DNA: TGCAGTGCCCGGCCGGGAGAGACCCAGTACTTC.

The V and J genes are TRBV19 and TRBJ2-7; TRBD1 agrees at 10 bases. CDR3 length: 15 residues. CDR1 and CDR2 from the germline V gene are LNHDA and SQIVND (reference sequence). With 5 bases clipped from V and 5 bases from J, the junction kept 9 bases outside the gene matches. The CDR3 region has the DNA TGTGCCAGTAGTCCAGCAGGACAGGGGGTCCACGAGCAGTACTTC. This gives the protein CASSPAGQGVHEQYF.

The V gene is TRBV6-1, the J gene TRBJ1-2; a possible D gene is TRBD1 (6 bases). CDR3 length equals 13 residues. The germline V and J ends were trimmed by 7 bases and 1 base, with 10 bases remaining between them. Germline V gene data show CDR1 as MNHNS and CDR2 as SASEGT. CDR3 bases: TGTGCCAGCAAATTAGGGGGTAACTATGGCTACACCTTC. Its translation: CASKLGGNYGYTF.

V usage is TRBV6-1 and J usage is TRBJ1-5, with TRBD1 matching 7 bases. The V gene's germline CDR1 is MNHNS and CDR2 SASEGT. There are 15 residues in the CDR3. V trimming: 5 bases; J trimming: 4 bases; junction bases outside the gene matches: 8. CDR3 nucleotide sequence: TGTGCCAGCAGTAATGGGGGGACAGCTAATCAGCCCCAGCATTTT. Protein sequence: CASSNGGTANQPQHF.

The chain is built from TRBV5-6 and TRBJ2-7; D might be TRBD2 (5 bases). Trimming removed 4 bases at V and 5 bases at J, with 16 bases between. Germline CDR1 is SGHDT and CDR2 is YYEEEE. The CDR3 is 14 residues long. CDR3 amino acids: CASSPGILEDEQYF. CDR3 bases: TGTGCCAGCAGCCCGGGTATCCTGGAGGACGAGCAGTACTTC.

This clone has just one count. V usage is TRBV18 and J usage is TRBJ2-7; TRBD1 aligns across 7 bases. Germline CDR1 and CDR2: KGHSH and LQKENI. V was clipped by 6 bases and J by 4 bases; unmatched bases: 9. The CDR3 length is 14 residues. In DNA form, the CDR3 reads TGTGCCAGCTCGCCGACCGGGACAGAATACGAGCAGTACTTC. Translation gives CASSPTGTEYEQYF.

This clone has only one observation. This chain uses TRBV19 with TRBJ1-5; the match to TRBD1 covers 10 bases. Germline CDR1 LNHDA, CDR2 SQIVND (reference sequence). CDR3 length: 15 residues. V gave up 5 bases and J gave up 7 bases; unmatched junction bases: 8. CDR3 bases: TGTGCCAGTAGTGACTCCGGGACAGGGGTCCAGCCCCAGCATTTT. This encodes CASSDSGTGVQPQHF. The variable domain in full, with the rest retrieved from reference TRBV19 and TRBJ1-5, is DGGITQSPKYLFRKEGQNVTLSCEQNLNHDAMYWYRQDPGQGLRLIYYSQIVNDFQKGDIAEGYSVSREKKESFPLTVTSAQKNPTAFYLCASSDSGTGVQPQHFGDGTRLSIL.

This chain joins TRBV6-5 and TRBJ2-7; 8 bases align to TRBD2. The CDR3 spans 14 residues. Germline-derived CDR1 and CDR2 are MNHEY and SVGAGI. The V gene end was trimmed by 6 bases and the J gene end by 2 bases; junction bases not matched to a gene: 6. The chain's CDR3 is CASRAGLGAYEQYF. DNA for the CDR3: TGTGCCAGCAGGGCGGGACTAGGAGCCTACGAGCAGTACTTC.